This paragraph covers one T cell receptor beta chain sequence. The antigen remains unidentified. Mismatch with germline at one junction end may stem from a read error. Time point specified: persistent/refractory GD, antithyroid drugs over 5 years with positive TRAb. RNA isolated from PBMCs was used to make the TCR library. Graves' disease diagnosis was established per American Thyroid Association guidelines. The authors drew roughly 8.1 milliliters of peripheral blood into EDTA tubes. There are 13 residues in the CDR3. Germline V gene data show CDR1 as DFQATT and CDR2 as SNEGSKA (reference sequence). These data originate in a study of regulatory T cells in long-lasting Graves disease. About the study: With positive TSH receptor antibodies and over 5 years of antithyroid drugs, Graves' disease was considered persistent.

iRepertoire HTBI primers and Arm-PCR of CDR3 regions built TCR beta libraries. TCRdb fed the multiplex PCR reads into MiXCR, producing one record per CDR3 protein. The data show about 430,000 distinct CDR3 sequences, with 21% seen just once and approximately 14% held by the top ten. Overall study results and limits: Researchers reported studying only peripheral blood, not thyroid tissue.

The chain has TRBV20-1 and TRBJ2-7; 9 positions match TRBD2. The TCR comes from a female donor with Graves disease. The material was peripheral blood mononuclear cells (PBMCs), obtained when the disease was refractory, from a patient treated with antithyroid drugs. CDR3 sequence (DNA): TGCAGCGGGACCCCTAGCGGGATTTACGAGCAGTGCTTC. It codes for CSGTPSGIYEQCF.